One sample yielded the 21 T cell receptor beta chains listed below, sequenced in a study of blood T cell repertoires in COVID-19. Sequenced by immunoSEQ multiplex PCR; TCRdb stores in-frame clones only, minus some. In the table there are roughly 500,000 clones, around 85% of which are singletons. Sequenced sample: PBMCs or T cells enriched from blood (not recorded which). The receptors derive from an older woman who had recovered from COVID-19.

Notes on this clone: Other DNA sequences in the same sample also yield this CDR3. The rearrangement links TRBV3-1 (or the pseudogene TRBV3-2) to TRBJ1-6; the D is unclear. Germline V gene data show CDR1 as LGHDT and CDR2 as YNNKEL (reference sequence). With 4 bases removed from V and 0 bases from J, the gap between germline ends came to 4 bases. The CDR3 length is 14 residues. The CDR3 bases are TGTGCCAGCAGCCCGAGCTCCTATAATTCACCCCTCCACTTT. Protein: CASSPSSYNSPLHF.

In its sample, this clone was seen once. This chain joins TRBV28 and TRBJ1-2; 7 bases map to TRBD1. Germline trimming cut 6 bases from V and 4 bases from J; bases unmatched to any gene: 5. CDR1 and CDR2 from the germline V gene are MDHEN and SYDVKM. CDR3 size: 13 residues. CDR3 loop: CASSEAGGYGYTF. The CDR3 bases are TGTGCCAGCAGCGAAGCAGGGGGCTATGGCTACACCTTC.

The chain's CDR3 is CASKRGSSTDTQYF. Here the CDR3 DNA reads TGTGCCAGCAAACGGGGTTCTAGCACAGATACGCAGTATTTT. The chain has TRBV6-5 and TRBJ2-3; D is perhaps TRBD2 (5 bases). V was pared by 7 bases and J by 0 bases, with 11 bases between. The CDR3 covers 14 residues. Germline CDR1 and CDR2: MNHEY and SVGAGI.

The gene calls are TRBV5-1 and TRBJ2-1, with 7 bases fitting TRBD1. Unmatched junction bases numbered 3, after V lost 0 bases and J lost 0 bases. Germline CDR1 and CDR2: SGHRS and YFSETQ. The length of the CDR3 is 16 residues. CDR3 loop: CASSLVGTVSYNEQFF. The CDR3 DNA reads TGCGCCAGCAGCTTGGTAGGGACAGTCTCCTACAATGAGCAGTTCTTC.

The V call is TRBV10-3, the J call TRBJ1-6; no clear D gene. The V end was cut by 0 bases, the J end by 16 bases, with 10 bases between. The length of the CDR3 is 12 residues. Germline lookup yields CDR1 ENHRY and CDR2 SYGVKD. CDR3 region: CAISESRLVLHF. For the CDR3, the DNA is TGTGCCATCAGTGAGTCGAGGCTCGTTCTCCACTTT.

The rearrangement uses TRBV11-3 and TRBJ1-1; 9 bases match TRBD1. The J segment lost 2 bases and the V segment lost 1 base, leaving 11 bases of the junction unmatched. Germline-derived CDR1 and CDR2 are SGHNT and YENEEA. The CDR3 totals 18 residues. The CDR3 loop reads CASSLGTGAFSANTEAFF. CDR3 in DNA: TGTGCCAGCAGCTTAGGGACAGGGGCTTTTTCCGCCAACACTGAAGCTTTCTTT.

The V call is TRBV5-1, the J call TRBJ2-2, with 8 positions matching TRBD2. The CDR3 length is 15 residues. Trimming at V came to 1 base and at J to 8 bases, leaving 7 bases not matched to a gene. Germline V gene sequence: CDR1 SGHRS, CDR2 YFSETQ. CDR3 residues: CASSLSGGDLGELFF. As DNA, the CDR3 is TGCGCCAGCAGCTTGAGCGGGGGAGATCTAGGGGAGCTGTTTTTT.

The chain joins TRBV30 to TRBJ1-6; perhaps TRBD1 as D (6 bases). Germline CDR1 reads GTSNPN; CDR2 reads SVGIG (reference sequence). This CDR3 is built from 15 residues. Trimming cost V 5 bases and J 8 bases, with 19 bases left between them. CDR3 residues: CAWSTGQPGDSPLHF. CDR3 DNA sequence: TGTGCCTGGTCGACAGGACAGCCTGGGGATTCACCCCTCCACTTT.

This clone was observed a few times. This chain uses TRBV2 with TRBJ1-5; D gene ambiguous. This CDR3 region has 15 residues. V lost 6 bases and J lost 3, with 15 bases in between. Germline V gives CDR1 SNHLY, CDR2 FYNNEI. This CDR3 is CASSPGHPINQPQHF. The CDR3 DNA reads TGTGCCAGCAGCCCTGGGCACCCAATCAATCAGCCCCAGCATTTT.

CDR3 sequence (DNA): TGTGCCATCTCTCTCGGGACGGGGGGGGCCGCCGGGGAGCTGTTTTTT. Its translation is CAISLGTGGAAGELFF. The rearrangement uses TRBV10-3 and TRBJ2-2; the match to TRBD2 covers 8 bases. Germline trimming cut 8 bases from V and 6 bases from J; bases unmatched to any gene: 14. Germline V gives CDR1 ENHRY, CDR2 SYGVKD. The length of the CDR3 is 16 residues.

This chain joins TRBV12-5 and TRBJ1-1, with unresolved D. The CDR3 sequence is 14 residues long. V was clipped by 3 bases and J by 0 bases, with 8 bases between them. Germline V gene lookup returns CDR1 LGHNT and CDR2 FRNRAP. Written as DNA, the CDR3 is TGTGCTAGTGGTTTACGCGGGATGAACACTGAAGCTTTCTTT. This codes for CASGLRGMNTEAFF.

This chain links TRBV5-1 with TRBJ1-1; weak D call: TRBD1 (5 bases). This CDR3 comprises 16 residues. The V gene's germline CDR1 is SGHRS and CDR2 YFSETQ. The V end lost 1 base, the J end lost 1 base, and 14 bases lay between the germline ends. The CDR3 region is CASSLPLGGGNTEAFF. The CDR3 DNA reads TGCGCCAGCAGCTTGCCGCTCGGGGGTGGGAACACTGAAGCTTTCTTT.

The chain employs TRBV7-9 and TRBJ1-3, with TRBD1 identical over 7 bases. Unmatched junction bases numbered 12, after V lost 9 bases and J lost 4 bases. CDR1 is SEHNR, CDR2 FQNEAQ, per germline (reference sequence). The CDR3 extends over 15 amino acids. CDR3 residues: CARINRGLDGNTIYF. In DNA, the CDR3 is TGTGCCAGGATAAACAGGGGTCTTGACGGAAACACCATATATTTT. Complete variable domain (other parts from reference TRBV7-9 and TRBJ1-3): DTGVSQNPRHKITKRGQNVTFRCDPISEHNRLYWYRQTLGQGPEFLTYFQNEAQLEKSRLLSDRFSAERPKGSFSTLEIQRTEQGDSAMYLCARINRGLDGNTIYFGEGSWLTVV.

CDR3 region: CASTLTSNSEQYF. The CDR3 DNA is TGTGCCAGCACCCTTACATCGAATTCCGAGCAGTACTTC. V and J are TRBV7-2 and TRBJ2-7; D ambiguous. The CDR3 consists of 13 residues. Germline assignment: CDR1 SGHTA and CDR2 FQGNSA. V was cut by 7 bases and J by 6 bases, with 16 bases left in between.

Comment on this clone: This specimen includes other DNA sequences encoding the same CDR3. This rearrangement joins TRBV5-1 to TRBJ2-1; 7 bases agree with TRBD2. Germline V gives CDR1 SGHRS, CDR2 YFSETQ. After removal of 0 bases from V and 1 base from J, the junction contained 1 base not matched to a gene. The CDR3 has 15 residues. DNA for the CDR3: TGCGCCAGCAGCTTGGTGGGGGGGTCCTACAATGAGCAGTTCTTC. Translated, it gives CASSLVGGSYNEQFF.

This chain links TRBV10-3 with TRBJ2-7; TRBD1 agrees at 9 bases. Germline values: CDR1 ENHRY, CDR2 SYGVKD. The ends lost 0 bases at V and 2 bases at J; junction bases unmatched: 5. CDR3 length equals 16 residues. CDR3 amino acids: CAISESDRGTTYEQYV. The CDR3 DNA reads TGTGCCATCAGTGAGTCGGACAGGGGCACCACCTACGAGCAGTACGTC.

The chain carries TRBV5-1 and TRBJ1-6; TRBD1 aligns across 8 bases. This CDR3 comprises 17 residues. Per germline, CDR1 SGHRS and CDR2 YFSETQ. After removal of 3 bases from V and 9 bases from J, the junction contained 14 bases not matched to a gene. The CDR3 DNA sequence: TGCGCCAGCAGCTGGGGTGGCCAGGGGGCACGGGGTTCACCCCTCCACTTT. Amino acids: CASSWGGQGARGSPLHF.

The chain links TRBV5-6 to TRBJ1-2; D may be TRBD1 (5 bases). Trimming removed 0 bases at V and 6 bases at J, with 12 bases between. CDR1 SGHDT and CDR2 YYEEEE come from the germline V gene. The CDR3 consists of 14 residues. The CDR3 sequence is CASSLEPGTHGYTF. For the CDR3, the DNA is TGTGCCAGCAGCTTGGAACCCGGGACTCATGGCTACACCTTC.

The genes are TRBV10-3 and TRBJ1-2, with 7 bases that match TRBD1. The V segment lost 4 bases and the J segment 6 bases; nucleotides outside the gene matches: 14. Germline V gives CDR1 ENHRY, CDR2 SYGVKD. The CDR3 length is 16 residues. The CDR3 sequence is CAISGDREGEFNGYTF. The CDR3 coding sequence is TGTGCCATCAGTGGAGACAGGGAAGGAGAGTTCAATGGCTACACCTTC.

V is TRBV28 and J is TRBJ2-3; tentatively, D is TRBD2 (6 bases). Trimming removed 6 bases from V and 6 bases from J, with 16 bases in between. This CDR3 has 14 residues. Germline V gene data show CDR1 as MDHEN and CDR2 as SYDVKM. CDR3 residues: CASRTLAGEDTQYF. CDR3 sequence (DNA): TGTGCCAGCAGGACACTAGCCGGCGAGGATACGCAGTATTTT.

V and J are TRBV2 and TRBJ1-2; TRBD1 agrees at 8 bases. CDR1 is SNHLY, CDR2 FYNNEI, per germline. The CDR3 is 14 amino acids. V was pared by 7 bases and J by 3 bases, with 7 bases of the junction left unmatched. CDR3 coding DNA: TGTGCCAGCACTTTGGACAGGGCTGACTATGGCTACACCTTC. Its protein product is CASTLDRADYGYTF.